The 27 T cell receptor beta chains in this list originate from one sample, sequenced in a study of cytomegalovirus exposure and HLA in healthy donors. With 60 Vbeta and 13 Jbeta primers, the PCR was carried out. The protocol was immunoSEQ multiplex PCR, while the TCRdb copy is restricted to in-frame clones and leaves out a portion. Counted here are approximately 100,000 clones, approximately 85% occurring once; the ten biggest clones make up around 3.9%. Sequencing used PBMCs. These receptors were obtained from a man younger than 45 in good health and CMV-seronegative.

CDR3 loop: CASRFIVPSNYGYTF. CDR3 coding DNA: TGCGCCAGCAGATTTATAGTGCCATCTAACTATGGCTACACCTTC. The genes are TRBV10-1 and TRBJ1-2; D is unresolved. The germline CDR1 and CDR2 sequences are WNHNN and SYGVQD (reference sequence). V shed 6 bases and J shed 0 bases, with 14 bases lying between them. This CDR3 spans 15 amino acids.

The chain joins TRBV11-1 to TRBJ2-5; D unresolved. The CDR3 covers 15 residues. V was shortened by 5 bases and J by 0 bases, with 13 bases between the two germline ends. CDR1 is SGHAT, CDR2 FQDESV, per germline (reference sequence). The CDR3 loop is CASSTRLLYQETQYF. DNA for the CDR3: TGTGCCAGCAGCACCCGACTCCTTTACCAAGAGACCCAGTACTTC.

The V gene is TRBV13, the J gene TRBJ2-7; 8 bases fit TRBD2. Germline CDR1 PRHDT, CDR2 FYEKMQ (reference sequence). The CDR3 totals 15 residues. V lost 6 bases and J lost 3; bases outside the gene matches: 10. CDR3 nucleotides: TGTGCCAGCAGTTCCCCTAACGGGAGGGTCTACGAGCAGTACTTC. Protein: CASSSPNGRVYEQYF.

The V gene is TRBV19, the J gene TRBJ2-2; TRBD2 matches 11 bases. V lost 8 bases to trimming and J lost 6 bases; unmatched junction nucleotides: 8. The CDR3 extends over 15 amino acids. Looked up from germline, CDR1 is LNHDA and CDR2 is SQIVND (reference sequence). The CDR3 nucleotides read TGTGCCAGTCGACAAAGACTAGCGGGATCCGGGGAGCTGTTTTTT. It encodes CASRQRLAGSGELFF.

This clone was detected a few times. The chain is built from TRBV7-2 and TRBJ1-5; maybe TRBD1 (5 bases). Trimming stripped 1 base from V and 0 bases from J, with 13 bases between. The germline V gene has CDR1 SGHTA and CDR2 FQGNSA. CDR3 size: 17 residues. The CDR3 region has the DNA TGTGCCAGCAGCTTAGGAACAGACAGCTATAGCAATCAGCCCCAGCATTTT. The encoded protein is CASSLGTDSYSNQPQHF.

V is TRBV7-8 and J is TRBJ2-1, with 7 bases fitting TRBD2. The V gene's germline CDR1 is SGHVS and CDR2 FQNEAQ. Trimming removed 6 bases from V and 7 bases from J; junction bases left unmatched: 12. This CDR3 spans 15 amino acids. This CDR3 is CASSSLGGGLNEQFF. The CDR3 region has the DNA TGTGCCAGCAGTTCCCTCGGCGGGGGTCTAAATGAGCAGTTCTTC.

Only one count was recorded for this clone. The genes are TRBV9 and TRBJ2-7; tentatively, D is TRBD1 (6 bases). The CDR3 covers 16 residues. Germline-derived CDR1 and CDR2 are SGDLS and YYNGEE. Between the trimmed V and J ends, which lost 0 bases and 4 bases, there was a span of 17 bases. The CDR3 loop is CASSVESEGTMYEQYF. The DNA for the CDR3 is TGTGCCAGCAGCGTAGAAAGTGAGGGGACAATGTACGAGCAGTACTTC.

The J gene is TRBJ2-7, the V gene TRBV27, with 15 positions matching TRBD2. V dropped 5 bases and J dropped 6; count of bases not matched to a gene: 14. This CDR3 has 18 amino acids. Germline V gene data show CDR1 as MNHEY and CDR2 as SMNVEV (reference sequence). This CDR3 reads CASSPGGLAGGTHGEQYF. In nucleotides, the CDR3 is TGTGCCAGCAGTCCGGGGGGACTAGCGGGGGGAACTCATGGCGAGCAGTACTTC.

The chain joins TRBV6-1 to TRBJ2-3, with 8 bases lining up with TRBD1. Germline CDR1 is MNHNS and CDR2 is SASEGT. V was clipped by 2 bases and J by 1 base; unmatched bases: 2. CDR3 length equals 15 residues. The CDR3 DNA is TGTGCCAGCAGTGAACAGGGGGCCCGCACAGATACGCAGTATTTT. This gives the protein CASSEQGARTDTQYF.

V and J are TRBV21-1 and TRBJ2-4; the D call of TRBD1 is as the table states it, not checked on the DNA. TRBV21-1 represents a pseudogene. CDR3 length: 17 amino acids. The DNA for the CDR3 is TGTGCCAGCAGCAAAGTATCGGGGCAGGGGGCCAAAAACATTCAGTACTTC. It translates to CASSKVSGQGAKNIQYF.

Here the CDR3 reads CASSLTREYEQYF. As DNA, the CDR3 is TGTGCCAGCAGCTTAACTCGGGAATACGAGCAGTACTTC. V usage is TRBV7-3 and J usage is TRBJ2-7, with D possibly being TRBD2 (5 bases). The CDR3 is made up of 13 amino acids. From germline, CDR1 is SGHTA and CDR2 FQGTGA. The V end was cut by 0 bases, the J end by 4 bases, with 7 bases between.

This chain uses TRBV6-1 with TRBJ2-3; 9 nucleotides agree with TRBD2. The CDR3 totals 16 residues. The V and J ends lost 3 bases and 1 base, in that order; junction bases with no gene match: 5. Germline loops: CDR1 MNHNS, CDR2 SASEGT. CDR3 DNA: TGTGCCAGCAGTGATTCGCTAGCGGGGCGCACAGATACGCAGTATTTT. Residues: CASSDSLAGRTDTQYF.

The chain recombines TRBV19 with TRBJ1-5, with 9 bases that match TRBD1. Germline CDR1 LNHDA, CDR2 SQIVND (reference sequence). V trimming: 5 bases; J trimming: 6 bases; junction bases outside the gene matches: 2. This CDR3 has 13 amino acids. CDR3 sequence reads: CASSRQGVQPQHF. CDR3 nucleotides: TGTGCCAGTAGTCGACAGGGGGTTCAGCCCCAGCATTTT.

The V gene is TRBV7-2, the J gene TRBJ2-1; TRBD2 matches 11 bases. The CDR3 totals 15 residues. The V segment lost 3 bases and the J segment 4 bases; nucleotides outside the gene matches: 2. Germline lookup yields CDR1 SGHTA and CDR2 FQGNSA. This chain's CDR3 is CASSFGTSGYNEQFF. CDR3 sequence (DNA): TGTGCCAGCAGCTTCGGGACTAGCGGATACAATGAGCAGTTCTTC. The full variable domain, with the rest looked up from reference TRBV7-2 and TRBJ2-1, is GAGVSQSPSNKVTEKGKDVELRCDPISGHTALYWYRQSLGQGLEFLIYFQGNSAPDKSGLPSDRFSAERTGGSVSTLTIQRTQQEDSAVYLCASSFGTSGYNEQFFGPGTRLTVL.

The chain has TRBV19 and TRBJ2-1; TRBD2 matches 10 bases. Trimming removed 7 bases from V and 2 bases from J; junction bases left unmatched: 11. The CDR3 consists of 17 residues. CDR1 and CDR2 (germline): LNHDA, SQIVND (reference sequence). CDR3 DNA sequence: TGTGCCAGTACCCCAACCGGACTAGCGGTAACCTACAATGAGCAGTTCTTC. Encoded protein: CASTPTGLAVTYNEQFF.

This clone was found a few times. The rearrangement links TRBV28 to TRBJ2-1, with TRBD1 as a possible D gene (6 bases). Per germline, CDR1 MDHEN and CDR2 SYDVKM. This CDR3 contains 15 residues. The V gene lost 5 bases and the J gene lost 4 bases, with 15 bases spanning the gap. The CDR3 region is CASSPIRGMYNEQFF. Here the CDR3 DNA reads TGTGCCAGCAGTCCTATCAGGGGAATGTACAATGAGCAGTTCTTC. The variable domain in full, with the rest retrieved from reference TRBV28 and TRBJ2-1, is DVKVTQSSRYLVKRTGEKVFLECVQDMDHENMFWYRQDPGLGLRLIYFSYDVKMKEKGDIPEGYSVSREKKERFSLILESASTNQTSMYLCASSPIRGMYNEQFFGPGTRLTVL.

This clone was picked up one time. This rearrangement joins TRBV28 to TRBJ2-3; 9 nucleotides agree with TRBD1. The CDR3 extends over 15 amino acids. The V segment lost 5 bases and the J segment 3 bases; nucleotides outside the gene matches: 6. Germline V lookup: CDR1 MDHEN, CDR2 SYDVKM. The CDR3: CASSTGTGSTDTQYF. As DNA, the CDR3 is TGTGCCAGCAGTACCGGGACAGGGTCAACAGATACGCAGTATTTT.

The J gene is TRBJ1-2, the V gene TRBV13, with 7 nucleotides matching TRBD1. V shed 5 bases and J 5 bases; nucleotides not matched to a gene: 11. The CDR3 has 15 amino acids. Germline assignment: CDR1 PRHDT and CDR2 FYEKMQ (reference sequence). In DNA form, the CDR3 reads TGTGCCAGCAGCCTACCTGGGACAGATATTTATGGCTACACCTTC. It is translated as CASSLPGTDIYGYTF. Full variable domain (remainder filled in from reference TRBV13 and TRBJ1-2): AAGVIQSPRHLIKEKRETATLKCYPIPRHDTVYWYQQGPGQDPQFLISFYEKMQSDKGSIPDRFSAQQFSDYHSELNMSSLELGDSALYFCASSLPGTDIYGYTFGSGTRLTVV.

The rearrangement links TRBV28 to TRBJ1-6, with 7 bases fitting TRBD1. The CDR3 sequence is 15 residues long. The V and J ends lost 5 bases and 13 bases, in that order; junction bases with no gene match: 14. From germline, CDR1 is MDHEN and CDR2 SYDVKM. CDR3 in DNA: TGTGCCAGCAGTCCATCGGACAGGCGCAGTTTTCCCCTCCACTTT. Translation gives CASSPSDRRSFPLHF.

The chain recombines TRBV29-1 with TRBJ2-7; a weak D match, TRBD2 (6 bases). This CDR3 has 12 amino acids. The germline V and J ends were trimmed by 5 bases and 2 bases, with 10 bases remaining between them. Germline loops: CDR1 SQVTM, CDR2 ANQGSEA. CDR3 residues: CSVNGGTYEQYF. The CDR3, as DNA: TGCAGCGTTAATGGGGGGACCTACGAGCAGTACTTC.

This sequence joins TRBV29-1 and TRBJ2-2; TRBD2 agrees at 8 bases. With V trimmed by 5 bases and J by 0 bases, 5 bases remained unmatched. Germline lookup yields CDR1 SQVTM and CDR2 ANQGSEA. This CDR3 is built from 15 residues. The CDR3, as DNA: TGCAGCGTTCCCGGGGGGGCCTCGAACACCGGGGAGCTGTTTTTT. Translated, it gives CSVPGGASNTGELFF.

CDR3 loop: CASSRTGFSNQPQHF. For the CDR3, the DNA is TGTGCCAGTAGCCGGACAGGGTTCAGCAATCAGCCCCAGCATTTT. This chain uses TRBV19 with TRBJ1-5, with 8 nucleotides matching TRBD1. CDR1 and CDR2 from the germline V gene are LNHDA and SQIVND (reference sequence). V lost 6 bases and J lost 1; bases outside the gene matches: 5. This CDR3 contains 15 residues.

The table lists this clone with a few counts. CDR3 bases: TGCAGCGTTGAAGAGGACTTGATGGTTTACAATGAGCAGTTCTTC. Its translation: CSVEEDLMVYNEQFF. This chain uses TRBV29-1 with TRBJ2-1; the D gene is possibly TRBD2 (5 bases). The germline V gene encodes CDR1 SQVTM and CDR2 ANQGSEA. Trimming left V 0 bases short and J 4 bases short, with 13 bases between. This CDR3 region has 15 residues.

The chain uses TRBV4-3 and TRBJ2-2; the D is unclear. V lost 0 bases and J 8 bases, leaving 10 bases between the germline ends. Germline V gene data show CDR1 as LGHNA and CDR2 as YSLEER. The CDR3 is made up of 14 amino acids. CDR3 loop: CASSQDPGPGELFF. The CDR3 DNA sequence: TGCGCCAGCAGCCAAGATCCCGGTCCGGGGGAGCTGTTTTTT.

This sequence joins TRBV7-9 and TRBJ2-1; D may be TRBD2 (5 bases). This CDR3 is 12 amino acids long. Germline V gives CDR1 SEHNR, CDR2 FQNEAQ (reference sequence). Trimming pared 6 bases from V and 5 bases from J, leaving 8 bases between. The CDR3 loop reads CASRSGDNEQFF. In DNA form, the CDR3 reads TGTGCCAGCAGGTCCGGGGACAATGAGCAGTTCTTC.

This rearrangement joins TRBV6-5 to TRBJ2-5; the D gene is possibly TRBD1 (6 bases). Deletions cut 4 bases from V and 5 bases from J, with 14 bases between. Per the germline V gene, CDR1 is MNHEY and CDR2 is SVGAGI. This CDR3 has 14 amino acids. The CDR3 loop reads CASSSAGRGETQYF. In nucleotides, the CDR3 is TGTGCCAGCAGTTCCGCGGGCAGGGGCGAGACCCAGTACTTC.

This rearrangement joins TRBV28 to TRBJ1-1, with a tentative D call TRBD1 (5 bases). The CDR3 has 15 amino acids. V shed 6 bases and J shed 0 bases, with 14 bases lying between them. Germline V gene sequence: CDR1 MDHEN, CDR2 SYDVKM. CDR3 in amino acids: CASSPDTVMNTEAFF. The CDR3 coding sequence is TGTGCCAGCAGCCCGGACACCGTCATGAACACTGAAGCTTTCTTT. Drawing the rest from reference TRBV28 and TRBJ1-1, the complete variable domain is DVKVTQSSRYLVKRTGEKVFLECVQDMDHENMFWYRQDPGLGLRLIYFSYDVKMKEKGDIPEGYSVSREKKERFSLILESASTNQTSMYLCASSPDTVMNTEAFFGQGTRLTVV.